This is a list of T cell receptor beta chains from one sample in a study of control samples from healthy donors and cancer patients. The data were produced by immunoSEQ multiplex PCR, yet TCRdb's version contains in-frame clones alone and is incomplete. Of 400,000 to 450,000 clones in the sample, about 93% were seen once. Material for sequencing was PBMCs. The source is a man in his forties with head and neck cancer. CDR3s leave out the opening cysteine and the closing phenylalanine or tryptophan. D genes are given only for firm matches. Only some rows state a clone size, as once, few, many or a class for expanded clones.

- | - | TRBV30 | AWSQTMNTEAF
- | - | TRBV21-1 | ASSKRWSLGETQY
TRBD2 | - | TRBV6-5 | ASSRGEGVYNEQF
TRBD2 | - | TRBV25-1 | ASSLAGDYKETQY
TRBD1 | few | TRBV4-2 | ASSHVTWTGMNTEAF
- | - | TRBV24-1 | ATNRGGRGIKAQH
TRBD2 | - | TRBV27 | ASSLWASGNVGTQY
TRBD2 | - | TRBV10-3 | AISESVGTSGNTDTQY
TRBD2 | - | TRBV27 | ASSFSGGTSTDTQY
TRBD1 | - | TRBV9 | ASSAGQGMGTGELF
TRBD1 | - | TRBV7-9 | ASSDPGTVYGYT
- | - | TRBV24-1 | ATSDLPQAGPYEQY
- | - | TRBV5-1 | ASSLEGPEAF
- | - | TRBV4-1 | ASSPAGSQVPPQETQY
- | - | TRBV12-3/TRBV12-4 | ASSFGPEQY
TRBD1 | once | TRBV28 | ASSSTDRGHGYT
- | few | TRBV5-5 | ASSFRQGYYEQY
- | few | TRBV28 | ASRPTGRGNEKLF
- | - | TRBV27 | ASKRGGTIGDYEQY
- | - | TRBV7-9 | ASSPIRRAAEQF
- | - | TRBV7-2 | ASSPNLGSQPQH
- | once | TRBV3-1/TRBV3-2 | ASSQDFRGGPGANVLT
- | - | TRBV18 | ASSPVTAWNTEAF